A single sample gave rise to the 9 T cell receptor beta chains below, sequenced in a study of control samples from healthy donors and cancer patients. The repertoire was sequenced with immunoSEQ multiplex PCR; TCRdb's copy has only in-frame clones and lacks some. The sample has roughly 76,000 clones; 93% are singletons. Sequencing was carried out using PBMCs. All receptors derive from a woman between 35 and 50 years old with lung cancer.

The chain carries TRBV11-3 and TRBJ2-3; 10 bases line up with TRBD2. The CDR3 covers 15 residues. V lost 3 bases, J lost 4 bases, and 4 bases stayed unmatched. Germline values: CDR1 SGHNT, CDR2 YENEEA. The CDR3 is CASSFMSGGADTQYF. The CDR3 DNA reads TGTGCCAGCAGCTTTATGAGCGGGGGGGCAGATACGCAGTATTTT. Drawing the rest from reference TRBV11-3 and TRBJ2-3, the complete variable domain is EAGVVQSPRYKIIEKKQPVAFWCNPISGHNTLYWYLQNLGQGPELLIRYENEEAVDDSQLPKDRFSAERLKGVDSTLKIQPAELGDSAVYLCASSFMSGGADTQYFGPGTRLTVL.

This chain joins TRBV9 and TRBJ2-7; D gene ambiguous. The CDR3 runs 16 residues. Trimming pared 0 bases from V and 2 bases from J, leaving 15 bases between. The germline V gene has CDR1 SGDLS and CDR2 YYNGEE. The CDR3 coding sequence is TGTGCCAGCAGCGTAGGAATATCGGGCGAAACCTACGAGCAGTACTTC. It encodes CASSVGISGETYEQYF.

The chain carries TRBV6-2 or TRBV6-3 and TRBJ1-5; D not certain. Germline CDR1 and CDR2: MNHEY and SVGEGT. V was clipped by 0 bases and J by 0 bases, with 12 bases between them. The CDR3 runs to 17 residues. The CDR3 sequence: CASSYSGSVDSNQPQHF. CDR3 DNA sequence: TGTGCCAGCAGTTACTCGGGGTCGGTAGATAGCAATCAGCCCCAGCATTTT.

The rearrangement uses TRBV5-8 and TRBJ1-1; a possible D gene is TRBD1 (5 bases). The CDR3 is made up of 13 amino acids. The germline gives CDR1 SGHTS, CDR2 YDEGEE. The V gene lost 4 bases and the J gene lost 2 bases, with 9 bases spanning the gap. As DNA, the CDR3 is TGTGCCAGCAGCGTCTGGACAAACACTGAAGCTTTCTTT. Translating it yields CASSVWTNTEAFF.

The chain recombines TRBV12-3 or TRBV12-4 with TRBJ1-1; D is unresolved. The germline V and J ends were trimmed by 5 bases and 0 bases, with 7 bases remaining between them. CDR3 size: 13 residues. The CDR3 spells CASSKTLNTEAFF. Written as DNA, the CDR3 is TGTGCCAGCAGTAAGACACTGAACACTGAAGCTTTCTTT.

The chain links TRBV5-5 to TRBJ1-1; D is ambiguous. Trimming removed 3 bases at V and 8 bases at J, with 20 bases between. Germline V gene lookup returns CDR1 SGHKS and CDR2 YYEKEE (reference sequence). This CDR3 is built from 15 residues. This CDR3 reads CASSSRYGIGGEAFF. The CDR3 coding sequence is TGTGCCAGCAGCTCGCGGTACGGGATCGGAGGAGAAGCTTTCTTT.

The J gene is TRBJ2-1, the V gene TRBV7-3; 7 bases are shared with TRBD1. In germline, CDR1 is SGHTA, CDR2 FQGTGA. The CDR3 has 13 residues. The ends lost 5 bases at V and 7 bases at J; junction bases unmatched: 5. The CDR3 bases are TGTGCCAGCAGCCTGGACAGGTTAAATGAGCAGTTCTTC. Its translation: CASSLDRLNEQFF. The whole variable domain, remainder taken from reference TRBV7-3 and TRBJ2-1, is GAGVSQTPSNKVTEKGKYVELRCDPISGHTALYWYRQSLGQGPEFLIYFQGTGAADDSGLPNDRFFAVRPEGSVSTLKIQRTERGDSAVYLCASSLDRLNEQFFGPGTRLTVL.

The chain uses TRBV30 and TRBJ2-3; 7 bases are shared with TRBD2. After removal of 0 bases from V and 3 bases from J, the junction contained 15 bases not matched to a gene. Germline V gene lookup returns CDR1 GTSNPN and CDR2 SVGIG (reference sequence). The CDR3 extends over 18 amino acids. CDR3 sequence reads: CAWSVGTKPTRRTDTQYF. CDR3 DNA: TGTGCCTGGAGTGTAGGGACTAAACCGACGAGACGGACAGATACGCAGTATTTT.

The chain uses TRBV27 and TRBJ2-7; no clear D. The CDR3 is made up of 14 amino acids. Germline CDR1 and CDR2: MNHEY and SMNVEV (reference sequence). V was clipped by 6 bases and J by 4 bases, with 16 bases between them. As DNA, the CDR3 is TGTGCCAGCAGAGCCGGGTCAACCACTTACGAGCAGTACTTC. Protein sequence: CASRAGSTTYEQYF.